This passage covers 8 T cell receptor beta chains from one sample sequenced in a study of shared clonotypes between healthy human individuals. Clones were read by immunoSEQ multiplex PCR, and TCRdb kept only the in-frame ones, dropping some. The profile shows 450,000 to 500,000 clones, roughly 78% of them singletons. Material: PBMCs. These receptors were taken from a woman aged 40 to 50 in good health. Some clones in this sample may be carry-over from other donors' samples.

This clone came up a few times. This chain links TRBV28 with TRBJ2-1; TRBD2 matches at 11 bases. Germline V CDR1 and CDR2: MDHEN, SYDVKM. The CDR3 has 22 residues. With V trimmed by 3 bases and J by 0 bases, 19 bases remained unmatched. CDR3 region: CASSFLRQGRTSGRSSYNEQFF. DNA of the CDR3: TGTGCCAGCAGTTTCCTGAGGCAGGGAAGGACTAGCGGGCGAAGCTCCTACAATGAGCAGTTCTTC.

This clone has only a few counts. The V call is TRBV9, the J call TRBJ2-1; 9 bases match TRBD1. The CDR3 runs 15 residues. Trimming took 3 bases from V and 4 from J; bases not matched to a gene: 5. Germline-derived CDR1 and CDR2 are SGDLS and YYNGEE. CDR3 amino acids: CASSETGGEYNEQFF. CDR3 nucleotide sequence: TGTGCCAGCAGCGAAACAGGGGGCGAGTACAATGAGCAGTTCTTC.

The chain joins TRBV4-3 to TRBJ2-1; D is ambiguous. This CDR3 region has 13 residues. Trimming left V 1 base short and J 5 bases short, with 6 bases between. Germline loops: CDR1 LGHNA, CDR2 YSLEER. Here the CDR3 reads CASSQVSHNEQFF. CDR3 nucleotide sequence: TGCGCCAGCAGCCAAGTCAGTCACAATGAGCAGTTCTTC.

This chain links TRBV10-3 with TRBJ1-2; perhaps TRBD1 as D (6 bases). From germline, CDR1 is ENHRY and CDR2 SYGVKD. Trimming pared 3 bases from V and 0 bases from J, leaving 14 bases between. The CDR3 extends over 16 amino acids. The chain's CDR3 is CAISDGGHTTNYGYTF. Here the CDR3 DNA reads TGTGCCATCAGTGATGGGGGACATACTACTAACTATGGCTACACCTTC.

The genes are TRBV7-2 and TRBJ1-4; a weak D match, TRBD1 (5 bases). Germline loops: CDR1 SGHTA, CDR2 FQGNSA. The CDR3 contains 15 residues. The ends were cut back, 5 bases at V and 2 bases at J, with 12 bases in the middle. The CDR3 nucleotides are TGTGCCAGCAGCCCCAGGGCAGCTACTAATGAAAAACTGTTTTTT. This encodes CASSPRAATNEKLFF.

This clone was counted at least ten times. The chain recombines TRBV5-1 with TRBJ2-3; TRBD2 might be the D (6 bases). Germline assignment: CDR1 SGHRS and CDR2 YFSETQ. Between the trimmed V and J ends, which lost 5 bases and 8 bases, there was a span of 21 bases. The CDR3 contains 15 residues. CDR3 DNA: TGCGCCAGCAGGCCGGGACTCCCTTGGACCCTTACGCAGTATTTT. Amino acids: CASRPGLPWTLTQYF.

V and J are TRBV9 and TRBJ2-7; 13 bases map to TRBD2. V was clipped by 4 bases and J by 0 bases; unmatched bases: 4. The CDR3 consists of 16 residues. Germline-derived CDR1 and CDR2 are SGDLS and YYNGEE. The chain's CDR3 is CASSTTSGRPSYEQYF. The CDR3, as DNA: TGTGCCAGCAGCACGACTAGCGGGAGGCCCTCCTACGAGCAGTACTTC.

The chain combines TRBV29-1 with TRBJ1-1, with a possible D match to TRBD1 (6 bases). The CDR3 has 13 amino acids. V was trimmed by 6 bases and J by 4 bases, leaving 15 bases between them. Looked up from germline, CDR1 is SQVTM and CDR2 is ANQGSEA. CDR3 sequence: CSVLTGRSTEAFF. The DNA of the CDR3 is TGCAGCGTACTAACAGGGAGGAGCACTGAAGCTTTCTTT.